The sequence of this T cell receptor beta chain was determined in a study of Ad26.COV2.S vaccination and SARS-CoV-2 variants. Notes on the study in general: Placebo recipients and vaccine recipients were similar in non-spike TCR breadth.

As concerns this clone: Its antigen is unknown.

The treatment was: around 19 received Ad26.COV2.S at low or high dose, single or two shots; 5 received placebo; per-sample allocation not given. All samples were drawn on day 63, counting from the first vaccine or placebo injection. Vaccination employed an Ad26 vector expressing the Wuhan-strain SARS-CoV-2 spike. Some clones are missing from TCRdb's copy, which holds only in-frame ones; the method was immunoSEQ multiplex PCR. The repertoire includes about 370,000 clones, 70% to 90% of them detected once, and roughly 3% sits in the top ten. This CDR3 contains 17 residues. CDR1 LGHDT and CDR2 YNNKEL come from the germline V gene (reference sequence). Trimming stripped 6 bases from V and 2 bases from J, with 22 bases between.

The sample here was peripheral blood, taken in a trial of Ad26.COV2.S vaccine versus placebo. V gene TRBV3-1 (or the pseudogene TRBV3-2) combines with J gene TRBJ2-5, with a tentative D call TRBD2 (6 bases). The sequence came from a person aged 18-60 years who received the Ad26.COV2.S COVID-19 vaccine or a placebo. This CDR3 reads CASRPYAGPPGQETQYF. CDR3 DNA: TGTGCCAGCAGACCCTATGCGGGGCCTCCGGGGCAAGAGACCCAGTACTTC.